The 3 T cell receptor beta chains given below trace back to one sample, sequenced in a study of blood T cells in healthy people across ages (dated by TCRdb to the mid-2010s). The library was obtained by 5' RACE. The sequencing machine was an Illumina HiSeq 2500. The second PCR ran for roughly 6 to 11 cycles and used a J-beta primer mix along with a sample-barcoded 5' primer. Starting from the raw public reads, TCRdb applied fastp trimming at Q25, assembled clones with MiXCR and retained in-frame beta chains. Every CDR3 protein is listed once, alongside the most common genes and DNA of its rows. The sample records approximately 1.5 million distinct CDR3 sequences, under 55% of which are singletons. The ten largest account for about 3.8% of the sample. Sequenced: blood. All receptors derive from a woman aged 18-30 years in good health.

The chain is built from TRBV6-5 and TRBJ2-4, with D perhaps TRBD1 or TRBD2 (5 bases each). V lost 6 bases to trimming and J lost 4 bases, with 16 bases between them. The CDR3 covers 15 residues. Germline V gives CDR1 MNHEY, CDR2 SVGAGI. In DNA form, the CDR3 reads TGTGCCAGCAGAGATTCCGGGACGAGTAAAAACATTCAGTACTTC. Protein product: CASRDSGTSKNIQYF.

The V and J genes are TRBV20-1 and TRBJ1-2; 7 bases match TRBD1. The germline V gene has CDR1 DFQATT and CDR2 SNEGSKA (reference sequence). The CDR3 has 15 amino acids. J lost 3 bases, V lost 4 bases, and 11 bases had no gene match. CDR3 sequence: CSAKTGWFQDYGYTF. CDR3 in DNA: TGCAGTGCTAAGACAGGGTGGTTTCAAGACTATGGCTACACCTTC.

This clonotype was seen only a few times. The chain employs TRBV29-1 and TRBJ2-4, with D tentatively TRBD1 or TRBD2 (6 bases each). The CDR3 has 15 amino acids. Germline V gene lookup returns CDR1 SQVTM and CDR2 ANQGSEA. V shed 3 bases and J shed 5 bases, with 17 bases lying between them. In DNA form, the CDR3 reads TGCAGCGTTGAGCTAGCAGGGGAGGCCCAAAACATTCAGTACTTC. Its protein is CSVELAGEAQNIQYF.